This paragraph covers one T cell receptor beta chain sequence. Its matching antigen is unknown. This specimen belongs to a study of cytomegalovirus exposure and HLA in healthy donors. Study-level information: HLA-typed donors were the source of about 85 million unique TCRs held in an early data release. Points from the study as a whole: The authors considered a cluster of highly shared sequence variants likely to be a sequencing artifact. A later analysis showed TCR association rates differing by HLA locus, peaking at DRB1 and lowest at HLA-C.

Trimming took off 5 bases at V and 7 bases at J, with 19 bases between the two ends. The length of the CDR3 is 15 residues. Germline V gene sequence: CDR1 MDHEN, CDR2 SYDVKM. A multiplex PCR was run with 60 Vbeta primers and 13 Jbeta primers. Method: immunoSEQ multiplex PCR; TCRdb's copy keeps in-frame clones and lacks some. The data hold about 300,000 clones, with roughly 89% observed a single time. This clonotype was obtained from a man in his forties or fifties in good health and CMV-seropositive. Sequenced input: PBMCs. The gene calls are TRBV28 and TRBJ2-3; D uncertain. CDR3 nucleotides: TGTGCCAGCAGTACCCAACTTCGACAATGGTATACGCAGTATTTT. Protein product: CASSTQLRQWYTQYF.